One sample yielded the 29 T cell receptor beta chains listed below, sequenced in a study of T cells in Graves' hyperthyroidism and ophthalmopathy. TCR beta CDR3 region amplification was performed from RNA transcripts. First-round RT-PCR with HTBI primers amplified the TCR CDR3 region. MiXCR, applied by TCRdb to the multiplex PCR reads, yields one record per CDR3 protein. The sample carries about 510,000 distinct CDR3 sequences, roughly 15% recorded once. Sequenced material: blood. The receptor source for this set is a woman aged 40 to 50 with Graves' hyperthyroidism.

This clonotype has only one observation. The J gene is TRBJ1-3, the V gene TRBV9, with D possibly TRBD1 on 5 matching bases. This CDR3 region has 19 residues. Germline V gene lookup returns CDR1 SGDLS and CDR2 YYNGEE. V lost 2 bases and J 1 base, leaving 22 bases between the germline ends. CDR3 residues: CASSVDSSPLTNSGNTIYF. In nucleotides, the CDR3 is TGTGCCAGCAGCGTCGACAGCTCTCCTTTAACAAATTCTGGAAACACCATATATTTT.

Concerning this clonotype itself: This may be a read error: a much more frequent sequence differs by one nucleotide. This rearrangement joins TRBV20-1 to TRBJ2-7; D is perhaps TRBD1 (6 bases). Per germline, CDR1 DFQATT and CDR2 SNEGSKA (reference sequence). The CDR3 is 13 amino acids. The CDR3: CSSLEGTFYGQYF. In DNA form, the CDR3 reads TGCAGTTCGTTAGAGGGGACATTCTACGGGCAGTACTTC.

This clonotype was seen once. V usage is TRBV4-1 and J usage is TRBJ1-4, with TRBD1 matching over 7 bases. The germline gives CDR1 MGHRA, CDR2 YSYEKL. The CDR3 is made up of 16 amino acids. J gave up 5 bases and V 4 bases, and 10 bases lay outside the gene matches. CDR3 DNA sequence: TGCGCCAGCAGCCCAATAAACAGGGGTCACAATGAAAAACTGTTTTTT. This codes for CASSPINRGHNEKLFF.

This clonotype was seen more than once but under ten times. V is TRBV24-1 and J is TRBJ2-7; D might be TRBD1 (5 bases). Trimming pared 4 bases from V and 0 bases from J, leaving 12 bases between. Per the germline V gene, CDR1 is KGHDR and CDR2 is SFDVKD. The CDR3 contains 15 residues. In nucleotides, the CDR3 is TGTGCCACCAGTGACCCAGGGAAGAGCTCCTACGAGCAGTACTTC. This translates into CATSDPGKSSYEQYF.

This clonotype came up a few times. V gene TRBV9 combines with J gene TRBJ1-2; maybe TRBD1 (5 bases). Germline V gene lookup returns CDR1 SGDLS and CDR2 YYNGEE. This CDR3 region has 18 residues. V lost 4 bases and J lost 4, with 26 bases in between. The CDR3 here is CASSPDLGARDEFYGYTF. The CDR3 nucleotides are TGTGCCAGCAGCCCCGACCTAGGGGCCAGAGATGAATTCTATGGCTACACCTTC.

This clonotype was picked up many times. The chain couples TRBV6-1 to TRBJ2-1, with D possibly being TRBD1 or TRBD2 (6 bases each). The CDR3 length is 17 residues. Trimming took 1 base from V and 7 from J, leaving 20 bases between them. Germline CDR1 reads MNHNS; CDR2 reads SASEGT. The CDR3 reads CASSEVLGASRGNEQFF. CDR3 DNA: TGTGCCAGCAGTGAAGTGCTGGGGGCTAGCCGGGGGAATGAGCAGTTCTTC.

This clonotype was counted ten times or more. V is TRBV3-1 and J is TRBJ2-7, with 7 bases lining up with TRBD2. CDR1 is LGHDT and CDR2 is YNNKEL in the germline V gene (reference sequence). Unmatched junction bases numbered 14, after V lost 4 bases and J lost 5 bases. The CDR3 is 16 amino acids. CDR3 DNA sequence: TGTGCCAGCAGCCCGACGTGGGGCGGGAGCGGGCACGAGCAGTACTTC. Its translation is CASSPTWGGSGHEQYF.

In its sample, this clonotype was seen a few times. The chain couples TRBV15 to TRBJ2-1; D not certain. V lost 5 bases to trimming and J lost 8 bases, with 10 bases between them. CDR1 is LNHNV, CDR2 YYDKDF, per germline (reference sequence). There are 12 residues in the CDR3. CDR3 in DNA: TGTGCCACCAGCTCCCCCGGCGATGAGCAGTTCTTC. Amino acids: CATSSPGDEQFF.

In its sample, this clonotype was seen many times. This chain links TRBV5-1 with TRBJ2-7; TRBD2 matches 7 bases. Germline V gene lookup returns CDR1 SGHRS and CDR2 YFSETQ. CDR3 size: 14 residues. The V segment lost 4 bases and the J segment 2 bases; nucleotides outside the gene matches: 6. The CDR3 protein is CASSASGAPYEQYF. The CDR3 bases are TGCGCCAGCAGCGCAAGCGGGGCCCCCTACGAGCAGTACTTC.

This clonotype was counted at least ten times. The chain combines TRBV20-1 with TRBJ2-3; 10 bases are shared with TRBD1. The CDR3 is 14 residues long. Germline CDR1 and CDR2: DFQATT and SNEGSKA (reference sequence). The CDR3 coding sequence is TGCAGCCCCCGCCCGACAGGGGGCACGAATACGCAGTATTTT. Amino acids: CSPRPTGGTNTQYF.

This clonotype was observed a handful of times. A much larger clone sits a single nucleotide away, making a read error possible. The rearrangement uses TRBV28 and TRBJ2-7, with 9 bases lining up with TRBD1. The germline V gene encodes CDR1 MDHEN and CDR2 SYDVKM. V shed 6 bases and J 9 bases; nucleotides not matched to a gene: 15. The CDR3 contains 15 residues. This chain's CDR3 is CASRPGQGGGHGQYF. The CDR3 DNA reads TGTGCCAGCAGACCGGGACAGGGAGGCGGCCACGGGCAGTACTTC.

This clonotype was recorded a few times. A much larger clone lies a single base off, so this may be a read error. The chain employs TRBV28 and TRBJ2-1, with D uncertain. The CDR3 is 11 amino acids. Germline-derived CDR1 and CDR2 are MDHEN and SYDVKM. Trimming took off 4 bases at V and 8 bases at J, with 6 bases between the two ends. CDR3 nucleotides: TGTGCCAGCAGTTCAAGGGATGAGCAGTTCTTC. It encodes CASSSRDEQFF.

In regard to this clonotype: A read error may produce the germline difference seen at one junction end. V and J are TRBV27 and TRBJ2-5; TRBD2 agrees at 12 bases. The germline V gene has CDR1 MNHEY and CDR2 SMNVEV (reference sequence). This CDR3 region has 16 residues. In DNA form, the CDR3 reads TGTGCCAACAGTTCACTAGCGGGAGGTAATGGGGAGACCCAGTACTTC. Its translation is CANSSLAGGNGETQYF.

This clonotype was counted at least ten times. V usage is TRBV3-1 and J usage is TRBJ1-5; TRBD1 is a possible D gene (5 bases). Germline CDR1 is LGHDT and CDR2 is YNNKEL (reference sequence). This CDR3 is 15 amino acids long. V lost 1 base to trimming and J lost 4 bases, with 11 bases between them. CDR3 DNA sequence: TGTGCCAGCAGCCAAGGGGCCTCAGGGAATCAGCCCCAGCATTTT. It encodes CASSQGASGNQPQHF.

The chain uses TRBV10-3 and TRBJ1-1; D is perhaps TRBD1 (6 bases). Germline lookup yields CDR1 ENHRY and CDR2 SYGVKD. The CDR3 consists of 14 residues. The V end was cut by 0 bases, the J end by 5 bases, with 10 bases between. This CDR3 reads CAISESQGRTEAFF. CDR3 DNA: TGTGCCATCAGTGAGTCGCAGGGGCGGACTGAAGCTTTCTTT.

This clonotype was detected many times. This chain links TRBV7-2 with TRBJ2-5, with 9 bases identical to TRBD2. CDR3 size: 16 residues. The ends lost 1 base at V and 7 bases at J; junction bases unmatched: 10. Germline CDR1 and CDR2: SGHTA and FQGNSA. CDR3 nucleotide sequence: TGTGCCAGCAGCTTAGGGGGTAGCGGGAGTGCGGGGACCCAGTACTTC. It is translated as CASSLGGSGSAGTQYF.

This clonotype was recorded at least ten times. This chain joins TRBV10-3 and TRBJ1-2; D uncertain. Germline V CDR1 and CDR2: ENHRY, SYGVKD. This CDR3 region has 15 residues. V lost 0 bases, J lost 1 base, and 9 bases lay in between. DNA of the CDR3: TGTGCCATCAGTGAGTCTGTCAGAGATAACTATGGCTACACCTTC. Translating gives CAISESVRDNYGYTF.

With regard to this clonotype: A much bigger clone sits one base away, suggesting this may be a read error. The missing conserved phenylalanine or tryptophan at the end of this CDR3 makes a read error likely. The chain carries TRBV30 and TRBJ2-1; 9 positions match TRBD2. The CDR3 is made up of 14 amino acids. In germline, CDR1 is GTSNPN, CDR2 SVGIG (reference sequence). After removal of 4 bases from V and 2 bases from J, the junction contained 3 bases not matched to a gene. Written as DNA, the CDR3 is TGTGCCTGGAATCCTAGCGGGACCTACAATGAGCAGTTCCTC. This gives the protein CAWNPSGTYNEQFL.

This clonotype was recorded a few times. This chain uses TRBV15 with TRBJ1-1; 9 bases align to TRBD1. Germline-derived CDR1 and CDR2 are LNHNV and YYDKDF (reference sequence). With V trimmed by 3 bases and J by 3 bases, 17 bases remained unmatched. The CDR3 is 19 amino acids. CDR3 coding DNA: TGTGCCACCAGCAGTCCGCCGGGACAGGGTTCCAAGAGGGACACTGAAGCTTTCTTT. It encodes CATSSPPGQGSKRDTEAFF. Using reference TRBV15 and TRBJ1-1 for the parts outside the CDR3, the full variable domain is DAMVIQNPRYQVTQFGKPVTLSCSQTLNHNVMYWYQQKSSQAPKLLFHYYDKDFNNEADTPDNFQSRRPNTSFCFLDIRSPGLGDTAMYLCATSSPPGQGSKRDTEAFFGQGTRLTVV.

V is TRBV2 and J is TRBJ2-3, with TRBD2 matching 12 bases. CDR1 and CDR2 (germline): SNHLY, FYNNEI. The CDR3 contains 16 residues. Trimming at V came to 6 bases and at J to 6 bases, leaving 10 bases not matched to a gene. The DNA of the CDR3 is TGTGCCAGCAGAGCCCCTAGCGGGGGGGGAATGGATACGCAGTATTTT. Its protein is CASRAPSGGGMDTQYF.

This clonotype was picked up many times. V and J are TRBV3-1 and TRBJ2-2; the D is unclear. This CDR3 has 11 residues. V gave up 8 bases and J gave up 3 bases, with 4 bases separating them. Germline V CDR1 and CDR2: LGHDT, YNNKEL (reference sequence). The CDR3 nucleotides read TGTGCCAGCTGGGACACCGGGGAGCTGTTTTTT. Translating gives CASWDTGELFF. Based on the CDR3 plus reference TRBV3-1 and TRBJ2-2, the full variable domain is DTAVSQTPKYLVTQMGNDKSIKCEQNLGHDTMYWYKQDSKKFLKIMFSYNNKELIINETVPNRFSPKSPDKAHLNLHINSLELGDSAVYFCASWDTGELFFGEGSRLTVL.

This clonotype occurred a few times. The chain is built from TRBV12-3 or TRBV12-4 and TRBJ1-5, with a tentative D call TRBD1 (5 bases). V gave up 2 bases and J gave up 3 bases, with 11 bases separating them. The CDR3 sequence is 15 residues long. CDR3 coding DNA: TGTGCCAGCAGTTTAAGGCAGGGAGACAATCAGCCCCAGCATTTT. Translation: CASSLRQGDNQPQHF.

This chain joins TRBV5-1 and TRBJ1-3, with D unresolved. V lost 0 bases and J 0 bases, leaving 13 bases between the germline ends. CDR3 size: 17 residues. Germline V gene sequence: CDR1 SGHRS, CDR2 YFSETQ. The CDR3 sequence: CASSLETLSFSGNTIYF. The DNA of the CDR3 is TGCGCCAGCAGCTTGGAGACCTTATCTTTCTCTGGAAACACCATATATTTT.

This clonotype has just a few counts. V is TRBV5-1 and J is TRBJ2-3, with 9 bases lining up with TRBD1. CDR1 SGHRS and CDR2 YFSETQ come from the germline V gene. V shed 4 bases and J 4 bases; nucleotides not matched to a gene: 13. The CDR3 runs to 17 residues. This chain's CDR3 is CASSASSTGGVADTQYF. The CDR3 DNA is TGCGCCAGCAGCGCCTCTTCGACAGGGGGAGTGGCAGATACGCAGTATTTT.

This clonotype was seen repeatedly, ten times or more. This chain links TRBV5-6 with TRBJ2-7, with a tentative D call TRBD1 (6 bases). The CDR3 runs 13 residues. Trimming pared 4 bases from V and 4 bases from J, leaving 12 bases between. CDR1 is SGHDT, CDR2 YYEEEE, per germline. As DNA, the CDR3 is TGTGCCAGCAGCACCGCCACAGGGTACGAGCAGTACTTC. It yields the protein CASSTATGYEQYF.

This clonotype was observed many times. The J gene is TRBJ2-7, the V gene TRBV20-1; D unresolved. The CDR3 contains 13 residues. Between the trimmed V and J ends, which lost 0 bases and 0 bases, there was a span of 6 bases. CDR1 is DFQATT, CDR2 SNEGSKA, per germline (reference sequence). The CDR3 protein is CSARDTVSYEQYF. CDR3 in DNA: TGCAGTGCTAGAGATACAGTCTCCTACGAGCAGTACTTC.

This clonotype was counted many times. This rearrangement joins TRBV7-9 to TRBJ2-3; either TRBD1 or TRBD2 may fit D (6 bases each). The germline V gene has CDR1 SEHNR and CDR2 FQNEAQ (reference sequence). This CDR3 spans 15 amino acids. V lost 5 bases and J lost 1, with 13 bases in between. CDR3 loop: CASSPGASGTDTQYF. CDR3 DNA sequence: TGTGCCAGCAGCCCAGGGGCTAGCGGCACAGATACGCAGTATTTT.

This clonotype was detected only a few times. This chain connects TRBV6-1 to TRBJ2-7, with 8 nucleotides matching TRBD2. V dropped 6 bases and J dropped 1; count of bases not matched to a gene: 5. Per the germline V gene, CDR1 is MNHNS and CDR2 is SASEGT. This CDR3 has 14 amino acids. CDR3 DNA: TGTGCCAGCAGCCCAGCGGGAGAGTCCTACGAGCAGTACTTC. This sequence encodes CASSPAGESYEQYF.

This clonotype came up many times. The J gene is TRBJ1-2, the V gene TRBV6-1; weak D call: TRBD1 (6 bases). Germline CDR1 is MNHNS and CDR2 is SASEGT. The CDR3 totals 16 residues. The V gene lost 6 bases and the J gene lost 1 base, with 18 bases spanning the gap. The CDR3 loop reads CASRIPGGTLNYGYTF. The CDR3 bases are TGTGCCAGCAGGATCCCCGGGGGGACACTTAACTATGGCTACACCTTC.